These 3 T cell receptor beta chains were sequenced from one sample in a study of spatial heterogeneity in lung cancer. Study-level findings and limits: Expanded alpha and beta TCR counts within tumors tracked tumor mutation counts.

Time point denoted: sample taken at primary tumor resection. TCRdb re-called the 5' RACE reads through MiXCR, storing one row per CDR3 protein. The table shows 20,000 to 30,000 distinct CDR3 sequences, with 8% to 10% occurring only once. No antigens are known for them. The specimen comprised lung tumor tissue, sampled at surgery. These receptor sequences come from a male donor with early-stage non-small cell lung cancer.

This clonotype was seen many times. The rearrangement links TRBV27 to TRBJ2-1; 13 bases are shared with TRBD2. Germline V gene sequence: CDR1 MNHEY, CDR2 SMNVEV (reference sequence). The CDR3 loop spans 15 amino acids. The V segment lost 5 bases and the J segment 7 bases; nucleotides outside the gene matches: 5. CDR3 sequence (DNA): TGTGCCAGCAGTCCCGGACTAGCGGGAGCTAATGAGCAGTTCTTC. It encodes CASSPGLAGANEQFF.

This clonotype appeared many times. This sequence joins TRBV7-2 and TRBJ2-5; D remains unclear. From germline, CDR1 is SGHTA and CDR2 FQGNSA. V shed 0 bases and J shed 5 bases, with 10 bases lying between them. The CDR3 extends over 14 amino acids. CDR3 nucleotide sequence: TGTGCCAGCAGCTTAGCGGGTCAGCTCGAGACCCAGTACTTC. Protein: CASSLAGQLETQYF.

This clonotype counts as medium-sized. The chain combines TRBV12-3 or TRBV12-4 with TRBJ2-7; D possibly corresponds to TRBD2 (6 bases). V was shortened by 3 bases and J by 2 bases, with 11 bases between the two germline ends. The CDR3 is 14 residues long. This CDR3 reads CASSFGGSTYEQYF. The CDR3 nucleotides are TGTGCCAGCAGTTTTGGGGGGTCCACCTACGAGCAGTACTTC.